A selection of T cell receptor beta chains follows, all from one sample in a study of shared clonotypes between healthy human individuals. Some clones are missing from TCRdb's copy, which holds only in-frame ones; the method was immunoSEQ multiplex PCR. Of about 480,000 clones listed, around 79% are singletons. Sequencing input: PBMCs. The receptors originated from a woman aged 40 to 50 in good health. Some clones in this sample may be carry-over from other donors' samples. The CDR3 runs from the conserved cysteine through the conserved F or W. The D gene is left open where the match is weak. Rows may omit the clone size; those that give it use once, few, many or a size class.

CDR3 protein: CASRPVSLAGDRYNEQFF; CDR3 DNA: TGTGCCAGCAGGCCAGTGTCCCTGGCGGGAGACCGCTACAATGAGCAGTTCTTC; V gene: TRBV27; J gene: TRBJ2-1; clone size: NA; D gene: TRBD2
CDR3 protein: CASSFGSLETQYF; CDR3 DNA: TGTGCCAGCAGTTTCGGGTCCTTGGAGACCCAGTACTTC; V gene: TRBV27; J gene: TRBJ2-5; clone size: NA; D gene: NA
CDR3 protein: CASSYSVYNEQFF; CDR3 DNA: TGTGCCAGCAGTTACTCAGTATACAATGAGCAGTTCTTC; V gene: TRBV6-5; J gene: TRBJ2-1; clone size: NA; D gene: NA
CDR3 protein: CAITQSRGTEAFF; CDR3 DNA: TGTGCCATCACCCAAAGCAGGGGCACTGAAGCTTTCTTT; V gene: TRBV10-3; J gene: TRBJ1-1; clone size: once; D gene: NA
CDR3 protein: CASSRRGSGRAPTYEQYF; CDR3 DNA: TGTGCCAGCAGCCGACGGGGTAGCGGGAGGGCCCCCACCTACGAGCAGTACTTC; V gene: TRBV7-8; J gene: TRBJ2-7; clone size: NA; D gene: TRBD2
CDR3 protein: CASSLYQGISGYTF; CDR3 DNA: TGTGCCAGCAGCTTGTACCAGGGTATTTCTGGCTACACCTTC; V gene: TRBV5-6; J gene: TRBJ1-2; clone size: NA; D gene: NA
CDR3 protein: CAWSVGLWGNQPQHF; CDR3 DNA: TGTGCCTGGAGTGTAGGCCTCTGGGGCAATCAGCCCCAGCATTTT; V gene: TRBV30; J gene: TRBJ1-5; clone size: NA; D gene: NA
CDR3 protein: CASRQGAHQPQHF; CDR3 DNA: TGTGCCAGTAGACAGGGGGCGCATCAGCCCCAGCATTTT; V gene: TRBV2; J gene: TRBJ1-5; clone size: NA; D gene: TRBD1
CDR3 protein: CASRQVETTGELFF; CDR3 DNA: TGTGCCAGCAGACAAGTAGAGACGACCGGGGAGCTGTTTTTT; V gene: TRBV6-4; J gene: TRBJ2-2; clone size: NA; D gene: NA
CDR3 protein: CASRWGLAGTYEQYF; CDR3 DNA: TGTGCCAGCAGATGGGGACTAGCGGGGACCTACGAGCAGTACTTC; V gene: TRBV6-5; J gene: TRBJ2-7; clone size: NA; D gene: TRBD2
CDR3 protein: CATSSAGGTGNTIYF; CDR3 DNA: TGTGCCACCTCGTCAGCGGGGGGAACTGGAAACACCATATATTTT; V gene: TRBV19; J gene: TRBJ1-3; clone size: NA; D gene: NA
CDR3 protein: CASSPQGDTEAFF; CDR3 DNA: TGCGCCAGCAGCCCGCAGGGGGACACTGAAGCTTTCTTT; V gene: TRBV5-1; J gene: TRBJ1-1; clone size: NA; D gene: TRBD1
CDR3 protein: CASRKPGQDSGYTF; CDR3 DNA: TGTGCCAGTAGGAAACCAGGACAGGATAGTGGCTACACCTTC; V gene: TRBV19; J gene: TRBJ1-2; clone size: few; D gene: TRBD1
CDR3 protein: CASSSGLAPPDTQYF; CDR3 DNA: TGTGCCAGCAGCTCAGGACTAGCTCCCCCAGATACGCAGTATTTT; V gene: TRBV7-9; J gene: TRBJ2-3; clone size: NA; D gene: TRBD2
CDR3 protein: CASSKSGSQETQYF; CDR3 DNA: TGTGCCAGCAGTAAAAGCGGGAGCCAAGAGACCCAGTACTTC; V gene: TRBV6-6; J gene: TRBJ2-5; clone size: NA; D gene: TRBD2
CDR3 protein: CASSLESGWTEAFF; CDR3 DNA: TGTGCCAGCAGCTTAGAGTCGGGATGGACTGAAGCTTTCTTT; V gene: TRBV7-9; J gene: TRBJ1-1; clone size: NA; D gene: NA
CDR3 protein: CAIRDSPGGRGETQYF; CDR3 DNA: TGTGCCATCAGAGATTCCCCTGGGGGGAGGGGAGAGACCCAGTACTTC; V gene: TRBV10-3; J gene: TRBJ2-5; clone size: NA; D gene: TRBD2
CDR3 protein: CASTQGALTEAFF; CDR3 DNA: TGCGCCAGCACACAGGGGGCGCTTACTGAAGCTTTCTTT; V gene: TRBV5-1; J gene: TRBJ1-1; clone size: once; D gene: TRBD1
CDR3 protein: CASSDRLAGPSGANVLTF; CDR3 DNA: TGCGCCAGCAGTGACCGACTAGCGGGCCCTTCTGGGGCCAACGTCCTGACTTTC; V gene: TRBV10-2; J gene: TRBJ2-6; clone size: NA; D gene: TRBD2
CDR3 protein: CASSARDRTYEQYF; CDR3 DNA: TGTGCCAGCAGCGCAAGGGACAGGACCTACGAGCAGTACTTC; V gene: TRBV6-4; J gene: TRBJ2-7; clone size: NA; D gene: TRBD1
CDR3 protein: CSAGQLNTEAFF; CDR3 DNA: TGCAGCGCGGGACAGCTGAACACTGAAGCTTTCTTT; V gene: TRBV29-1; J gene: TRBJ1-1; clone size: few; D gene: TRBD1
CDR3 protein: CASSQEILQEHSPLHF; CDR3 DNA: TGTGCCAGCAGCCAAGAAATCCTACAGGAACATTCACCCCTCCACTTT; V gene: TRBV4-2; J gene: TRBJ1-6; clone size: NA; D gene: NA
CDR3 protein: CASSLALDTWNTEAFF; CDR3 DNA: TGCGCCAGCAGCTTGGCGCTGGACACCTGGAACACTGAAGCTTTCTTT; V gene: TRBV5-1; J gene: TRBJ1-1; clone size: NA; D gene: NA
CDR3 protein: CASSFGGRAYEQYF; CDR3 DNA: TGTGCCAGCAGTTTCGGTGGGAGGGCCTACGAGCAGTACTTC; V gene: TRBV28; J gene: TRBJ2-7; clone size: NA; D gene: TRBD2
CDR3 protein: CASTLRTGGGTGELFF; CDR3 DNA: TGTGCCAGCACTCTACGGACAGGGGGAGGGACCGGGGAGCTGTTTTTT; V gene: TRBV6-6; J gene: TRBJ2-2; clone size: NA; D gene: TRBD1
CDR3 protein: CAISETESEAFF; CDR3 DNA: TGTGCCATCAGTGAGACAGAATCTGAAGCTTTCTTT; V gene: TRBV10-3; J gene: TRBJ1-1; clone size: NA; D gene: NA
CDR3 protein: CASSAAGGAWHEQYF; CDR3 DNA: TGCGCCAGCAGTGCGGCAGGGGGCGCGTGGCACGAGCAGTACTTC; V gene: TRBV10-2; J gene: TRBJ2-7; clone size: once; D gene: TRBD1
CDR3 protein: CASSPGGAGGPLAKNIQYF; CDR3 DNA: TGTGCCAGCTCCCCCGGGGGAGCGGGAGGGCCGCTAGCCAAAAACATTCAGTACTTC; V gene: TRBV28; J gene: TRBJ2-4; clone size: NA; D gene: TRBD2
CDR3 protein: CASSLSGATNEKLFF; CDR3 DNA: TGTGCCAGCAGTTTATCGGGCGCAACTAATGAAAAACTGTTTTTT; V gene: TRBV28; J gene: TRBJ1-4; clone size: NA; D gene: NA
CDR3 protein: CASSLLGGNRDTEAFF; CDR3 DNA: TGTGCCAGCAGCTTGCTAGGGGGCAATAGAGACACTGAAGCTTTCTTT; V gene: TRBV5-4; J gene: TRBJ1-1; clone size: NA; D gene: TRBD1
CDR3 protein: CASSLDRGGETQYF; CDR3 DNA: TGCGCCAGCAGCCTGGACAGGGGAGGAGAGACCCAGTACTTC; V gene: TRBV5-1; J gene: TRBJ2-5; clone size: NA; D gene: TRBD1
CDR3 protein: CASSYGVLGLNEQYF; CDR3 DNA: TGTGCCAGCAGTTACGGGGTGCTGGGTTTGAACGAGCAGTACTTC; V gene: TRBV6-6; J gene: TRBJ2-7; clone size: NA; D gene: NA
CDR3 protein: CASSRSSGRPLRETQYF; CDR3 DNA: TGTGCCAGCAGCCGCTCTAGCGGGAGGCCCCTCCGGGAGACCCAGTACTTC; V gene: TRBV7-9; J gene: TRBJ2-5; clone size: NA; D gene: TRBD2
CDR3 protein: CASSFSGSGETQYF; CDR3 DNA: TGCGCCAGCAGCTTTAGCGGGAGTGGAGAGACCCAGTACTTC; V gene: TRBV5-1; J gene: TRBJ2-5; clone size: NA; D gene: TRBD2
CDR3 protein: CASSWTGRGSSYEQYF; CDR3 DNA: TGCGCCAGCAGCTGGACAGGGCGTGGGAGCTCCTACGAGCAGTACTTC; V gene: TRBV5-1; J gene: TRBJ2-7; clone size: few; D gene: TRBD1
CDR3 protein: CASSLAGGRVYEQYF; CDR3 DNA: TGTGCCAGCAGCTTAGCGGGCGGGAGGGTTTACGAGCAGTACTTC; V gene: TRBV7-8; J gene: TRBJ2-7; clone size: NA; D gene: TRBD2
CDR3 protein: CASSAIGGVYNEQFF; CDR3 DNA: TGTGCCAGCAGTGCAATCGGAGGGGTCTACAATGAGCAGTTCTTC; V gene: TRBV6-4; J gene: TRBJ2-1; clone size: NA; D gene: NA
CDR3 protein: CASSLPGLALGDTQYF; CDR3 DNA: TGTGCCAGCAGTTTACCGGGACTAGCGTTAGGAGATACGCAGTATTTT; V gene: TRBV6-6; J gene: TRBJ2-3; clone size: NA; D gene: TRBD2
CDR3 protein: CASSLANSPLHF; CDR3 DNA: TGTGCCAGCAGCTTAGCTAATTCACCCCTCCACTTT; V gene: TRBV11-2; J gene: TRBJ1-6; clone size: once; D gene: NA
CDR3 protein: CSVGGGVGETQYF; CDR3 DNA: TGCAGCGTTGGGGGTGGGGTCGGAGAGACCCAGTACTTC; V gene: TRBV29-1; J gene: TRBJ2-5; clone size: NA; D gene: NA
CDR3 protein: CASSPPLGNYEQYF; CDR3 DNA: TGTGCCAGCTCACCACCTTTGGGGAACTACGAGCAGTACTTC; V gene: TRBV18; J gene: TRBJ2-7; clone size: once; D gene: NA
CDR3 protein: CASNPQVPTYNEQFF; CDR3 DNA: TGTGCCAGCAATCCACAGGTGCCCACCTACAATGAGCAGTTCTTC; V gene: TRBV27; J gene: TRBJ2-1; clone size: NA; D gene: NA
CDR3 protein: CASSGQGHGYTF; CDR3 DNA: TGTGCCAGCAGTGGACAGGGGCATGGCTACACCTTC; V gene: TRBV6-5; J gene: TRBJ1-2; clone size: once; D gene: TRBD1
CDR3 protein: CASSQGLETQYF; CDR3 DNA: TGCGCCAGCAGCCAAGGTTTGGAGACCCAGTACTTC; V gene: TRBV4-1; J gene: TRBJ2-5; clone size: NA; D gene: NA
CDR3 protein: CAWSQVIDVLTF; CDR3 DNA: TGTGCCTGGAGCCAAGTCATCGACGTCCTGACTTTC; V gene: TRBV30; J gene: TRBJ2-6; clone size: NA; D gene: NA
CDR3 protein: CASNRQVPFYGYTF; CDR3 DNA: TGTGCCAGCAACCGACAGGTCCCGTTCTATGGCTACACCTTC; V gene: TRBV6-4; J gene: TRBJ1-2; clone size: NA; D gene: NA
CDR3 protein: CASRSWTSVSQETQYF; CDR3 DNA: TGTGCCAGCAGGAGCTGGACTAGCGTTTCCCAAGAGACCCAGTACTTC; V gene: TRBV2; J gene: TRBJ2-5; clone size: NA; D gene: TRBD2
CDR3 protein: CASSTTGGRTGELFF; CDR3 DNA: TGTGCCAGTAGTACGACAGGGGGACGCACCGGGGAGCTGTTTTTT; V gene: TRBV19; J gene: TRBJ2-2; clone size: NA; D gene: TRBD1
CDR3 protein: CASSLGSGQAYEQYF; CDR3 DNA: TGTGCCAGCAGCCTCGGCTCGGGACAGGCCTACGAGCAGTACTTC; V gene: TRBV7-3; J gene: TRBJ2-7; clone size: NA; D gene: TRBD1
CDR3 protein: CAWSRGTGVGDTEAFF; CDR3 DNA: TGTGCCTGGAGTAGGGGGACAGGGGTTGGGGACACTGAAGCTTTCTTT; V gene: TRBV30; J gene: TRBJ1-1; clone size: NA; D gene: TRBD1
CDR3 protein: CAWSVRDRDGGYTF; CDR3 DNA: TGTGCCTGGAGTGTACGTGACCGCGATGGCGGCTACACCTTC; V gene: TRBV30; J gene: TRBJ1-2; clone size: NA; D gene: NA
CDR3 protein: CASSASPGLVGGEQYF; CDR3 DNA: TGTGCCAGCAGCGCCAGCCCCGGACTCGTTGGTGGCGAGCAGTACTTC; V gene: TRBV11-3; J gene: TRBJ2-7; clone size: few; D gene: NA
CDR3 protein: CASSSASTPHF; CDR3 DNA: TGTGCCAGCAGCTCCGCCTCCACTCCTCACTTC; V gene: TRBV11-1; J gene: TRBJ2-4; clone size: once; D gene: NA
CDR3 protein: CASSLGGTPSYNEQFF; CDR3 DNA: TGTGCCAGCAGCTTGGGTGGGACTCCATCCTACAATGAGCAGTTCTTC; V gene: TRBV5-4; J gene: TRBJ2-1; clone size: NA; D gene: NA
CDR3 protein: CASSTSSSVGEQFF; CDR3 DNA: TGTGCCAGCTCCACAAGTTCTAGCGTTGGTGAGCAGTTCTTC; V gene: TRBV18; J gene: TRBJ2-1; clone size: NA; D gene: NA
CDR3 protein: CAWSGGDGQPQHF; CDR3 DNA: TGTGCCTGGTCGGGCGGGGATGGTCAGCCCCAGCATTTT; V gene: TRBV30; J gene: TRBJ1-5; clone size: many; D gene: NA
CDR3 protein: CASSLEAGMGQGNTIYF; CDR3 DNA: TGTGCCAGCAGCTTAGAGGCGGGAATGGGTCAAGGAAACACCATATATTTT; V gene: TRBV7-2; J gene: TRBJ1-3; clone size: NA; D gene: NA